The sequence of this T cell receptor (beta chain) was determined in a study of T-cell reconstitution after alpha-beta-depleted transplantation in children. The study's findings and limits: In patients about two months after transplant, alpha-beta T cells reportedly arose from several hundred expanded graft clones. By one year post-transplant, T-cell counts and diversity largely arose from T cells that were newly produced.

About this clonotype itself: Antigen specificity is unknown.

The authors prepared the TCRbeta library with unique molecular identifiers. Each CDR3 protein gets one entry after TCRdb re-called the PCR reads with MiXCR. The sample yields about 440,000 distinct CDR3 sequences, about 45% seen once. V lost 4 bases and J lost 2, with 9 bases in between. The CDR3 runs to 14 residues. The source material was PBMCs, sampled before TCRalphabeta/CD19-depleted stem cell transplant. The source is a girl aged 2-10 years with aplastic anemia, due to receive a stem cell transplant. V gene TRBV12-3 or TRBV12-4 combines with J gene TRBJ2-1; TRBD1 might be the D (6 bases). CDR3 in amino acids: CASSSGTPYNEQFF. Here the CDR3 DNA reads TGTGCCAGCAGTTCCGGGACACCCTACAATGAGCAGTTCTTC.